This is a list of T cell receptor beta chains from one sample in a study of T-cell reconstitution after alpha-beta-depleted transplantation in children. MiXCR, applied by TCRdb to the PCR reads, yields one record per CDR3 protein. The data show roughly 670,000 distinct CDR3 sequences, less than 15% seen once. Specimen: PBMCs, collected before TCRalphabeta/CD19-depleted stem cell transplant. Receptors originate from a girl aged 2 to 10 with congenital amegakaryocytic thrombocytopenia, due to receive a stem cell transplant. CDR3s include the opening cysteine and the closing phenylalanine or tryptophan. The order of the fields is J gene, D gene, clone size, V gene, CDR3 protein, CDR3 DNA. A D gene is named only where the DNA matches it firmly. The listing skips clone size in some rows; elsewhere it reads once, few, many or a size class.

J: TRBJ2-1
D: TRBD1
size: few
V: TRBV20-1
CDR3: CSANWGSWDSSYNEQFF
DNA: TGCAGTGCTAATTGGGGCTCTTGGGACAGCTCCTACAATGAGCAGTTCTTC

J: TRBJ2-1
D: TRBD2
size: -
V: TRBV20-1
CDR3: CSASRIAGAGYEQFF
DNA: TGCAGTGCTAGCAGAATAGCGGGAGCCGGCTATGAGCAGTTCTTC

J: TRBJ2-5
D: TRBD2
size: -
V: TRBV4-2
CDR3: CASSQASGNQYQETQYF
DNA: TGTGCCAGCAGCCAAGCTAGCGGGAACCAATACCAAGAGACCCAGTACTTC

J: TRBJ2-1
D: -
size: -
V: TRBV6-1
CDR3: CASGRSVVNEQFF
DNA: TGTGCCAGCGGAAGGAGCGTTGTGAATGAGCAGTTCTTC

J: TRBJ2-2
D: -
size: few
V: TRBV10-3
CDR3: CAISESYKNTGELFF
DNA: TGTGCCATCAGTGAGTCGTATAAAAACACCGGGGAGCTGTTTTTT

J: TRBJ2-1
D: -
size: -
V: TRBV20-1
CDR3: CSAGSGTRSSYNEQLF
DNA: TGCAGTGCTGGATCCGGGACTCGGAGCTCCTACAATGAGCAGCTCTTC

J: TRBJ2-1
D: TRBD2
size: many
V: TRBV20-1
CDR3: CSARAGKSYNEQFF
DNA: TGCAGTGCCCGAGCGGGAAAGAGTTACAATGAGCAGTTCTTC

J: TRBJ1-4
D: TRBD1
size: few
V: TRBV7-6
CDR3: CASSPRQGEAKLFF
DNA: TGTGCCAGCAGCCCTCGACAGGGGGAGGCGAAACTGTTTTTT

J: TRBJ1-1
D: TRBD1
size: many
V: TRBV20-1
CDR3: CSARVGTGSTEAFF
DNA: TGCAGTGCTAGAGTCGGGACAGGGAGCACTGAAGCTTTCTTT

J: TRBJ2-3
D: -
size: few
V: TRBV7-9
CDR3: CASSLVTGKSRDTQYF
DNA: TGTGCCAGCAGCTTGGTTACCGGGAAATCGCGGGATACGCAGTATTTT

J: TRBJ2-7
D: TRBD2
size: few
V: TRBV7-6
CDR3: CASSLETSGTYEQYF
DNA: TGTGCCAGCAGCTTAGAGACTAGCGGAACCTACGAGCAGTACTTC

J: TRBJ1-1
D: -
size: many
V: TRBV5-1
CDR3: CASSLAGGGTEAFF
DNA: TGCGCCAGCAGCTTGGCCGGGGGGGGCACTGAAGCTTTCTTT

J: TRBJ2-1
D: -
size: few
V: TRBV5-1
CDR3: CASSSRTYSQQFF
DNA: TGCGCCAGCAGCTCCCGGACCTACTCTCAGCAGTTCTTC

J: TRBJ2-3
D: -
size: -
V: TRBV5-1
CDR3: CASSWTDSTDTQYF
DNA: TGCGCCAGCAGCTGGACGGATAGCACAGATACGCAGTATTTT

J: TRBJ2-7
D: -
size: -
V: TRBV12-3/TRBV12-4
CDR3: CASSFRNRLLSPSGGQYF
DNA: TGTGCCAGCAGTTTCCGGAACCGCCTTTTGTCCCCGTCAGGCGGGCAGTACTTC

J: TRBJ2-1
D: -
size: few
V: TRBV29-1
CDR3: CSVLGTAAFVDEQFF
DNA: TGCAGCGTCCTGGGGACCGCCGCCTTCGTCGATGAGCAGTTCTTC

J: TRBJ2-3
D: -
size: many
V: TRBV5-1
CDR3: CASSEDQIFTDTQYF
DNA: TGCGCCAGCAGCGAAGATCAAATCTTCACAGATACGCAGTATTTT

J: TRBJ2-2
D: -
size: -
V: TRBV4-1
CDR3: CASSQEPLAITGELFF
DNA: TGCGCCAGCAGCCAAGAGCCGCTAGCGATCACCGGGGAGCTGTTTTTT

J: TRBJ2-7
D: TRBD2
size: few
V: TRBV18
CDR3: CASSPPDRTSSYEQYF
DNA: TGTGCCAGCTCACCTCCCGACCGGACTAGCTCCTACGAGCAGTACTTC

J: TRBJ2-7
D: -
size: many
V: TRBV20-1
CDR3: CSARAPHGGPHEQYF
DNA: TGCAGTGCTAGAGCCCCGCACGGGGGGCCCCACGAGCAGTACTTC

J: TRBJ2-7
D: TRBD2
size: -
V: TRBV20-1
CDR3: CSARVGVAGGAFSYEQYF
DNA: TGCAGTGCTAGAGTCGGAGTAGCGGGAGGAGCCTTCTCGTACGAGCAGTACTTC

J: TRBJ2-2
D: TRBD1
size: many
V: TRBV12-3/TRBV12-4
CDR3: CASSSTGTGDVFGELFF
DNA: TGTGCCAGCAGCTCTACCGGGACAGGGGATGTCTTCGGGGAGCTGTTTTTT

J: TRBJ2-1
D: -
size: -
V: TRBV20-1
CDR3: CSAREGSVPTSKFF
DNA: TGCAGTGCTAGAGAGGGCTCGGTCCCGACGTCGAAGTTCTTC

J: TRBJ2-7
D: -
size: -
V: TRBV5-1
CDR3: CASSLGTSASYEQYF
DNA: TGCGCCAGCAGCTTGGGGACTTCGGCCTCCTACGAGCAGTACTTC

J: TRBJ1-5
D: -
size: -
V: TRBV12-3/TRBV12-4
CDR3: CTFCFRPRWDLSSNQPQHF
DNA: TGTACCTTCTGTTTTCGGCCCCGCTGGGATTTATCTAGCAATCAGCCCCAGCATTTT

J: TRBJ2-1
D: -
size: many
V: TRBV5-1
CDR3: CASSSGGPARYPNYNEQFF
DNA: TGCGCCAGCAGCTCGGGCGGACCGGCTAGATACCCCAATTACAATGAGCAGTTCTTC

J: TRBJ2-1
D: -
size: -
V: TRBV29-1
CDR3: CSARAGAHEQFF
DNA: TGCAGCGCCCGCGCCGGGGCCCATGAGCAGTTCTTC

J: TRBJ2-2
D: -
size: many
V: TRBV21-1
CDR3: CASSITGELFF
DNA: TGTGCCAGCAGCATCACCGGGGAGCTGTTTTTT

J: TRBJ2-5
D: TRBD2
size: few
V: TRBV7-6
CDR3: CASSLAWSGRGQETQYF
DNA: TGTGCCAGCAGCTTAGCGTGGTCAGGGAGGGGCCAAGAGACCCAGTACTTC

J: TRBJ2-7
D: TRBD1
size: many
V: TRBV29-1
CDR3: CSVTGSYEQYF
DNA: TGCAGCGTGACAGGGTCCTACGAGCAGTACTTC

J: TRBJ2-1
D: TRBD1
size: -
V: TRBV5-1
CDR3: CASSGGQDKAYNEQFF
DNA: TGCGCCAGCAGTGGTGGACAGGATAAAGCCTACAATGAGCAGTTCTTC

J: TRBJ2-2
D: -
size: many
V: TRBV5-1
CDR3: CASSLVGGDTGELFF
DNA: TGCGCCAGCAGCTTGGTTGGAGGGGACACCGGGGAGCTGTTTTTT

J: TRBJ2-3
D: -
size: many
V: TRBV5-6
CDR3: CASSRVASISTDTQYF
DNA: TGTGCCAGCAGCCGAGTAGCGAGTATTAGCACAGATACGCAGTATTTT

J: TRBJ2-1
D: -
size: few
V: TRBV30
CDR3: CAWSVAGGMFDEQFF
DNA: TGTGCCTGGAGTGTAGCTGGGGGTATGTTCGATGAGCAGTTCTTC

J: TRBJ1-2
D: -
size: few
V: TRBV5-1
CDR3: CASSLGSGGDGYTF
DNA: TGCGCCAGCAGCTTGGGTTCGGGAGGCGATGGCTACACCTTC

J: TRBJ2-3
D: -
size: -
V: TRBV20-1
CDR3: CSARDLSSSTDTQYF
DNA: TGCAGTGCTAGAGACCTTAGCTCTAGCACAGATACGCAGTATTTT

J: TRBJ2-5
D: -
size: many
V: TRBV4-1
CDR3: CASSRATYQETQYF
DNA: TGCGCCAGCAGCCGCGCTACCTACCAAGAGACCCAGTACTTC

J: TRBJ2-1
D: -
size: few
V: TRBV7-9
CDR3: CASSLTEGTVF
DNA: TGTGCCAGCAGCCTGACAGAGGGTACGGTCTTC

J: TRBJ2-7
D: TRBD1
size: -
V: TRBV5-1
CDR3: CASSLGQGDSYEQYF
DNA: TGCGCCAGCAGCTTGGGACAGGGAGATTCCTACGAGCAGTACTTC

J: TRBJ2-1
D: -
size: many
V: TRBV25-1
CDR3: CASRLFSYNEQFF
DNA: TGTGCCAGCAGACTGTTTTCCTACAATGAGCAGTTCTTC

J: TRBJ1-5
D: -
size: many
V: TRBV29-1
CDR3: CSVAATEDQPQHF
DNA: TGCAGCGTTGCTGCGACAGAAGATCAGCCCCAGCATTTT

J: TRBJ2-1
D: TRBD2
size: -
V: TRBV5-1
CDR3: CASSFSELAGVEQFF
DNA: TGCGCCAGCAGCTTTTCGGAACTAGCGGGAGTTGAGCAGTTCTTC

J: TRBJ1-1
D: TRBD1
size: few
V: TRBV4-1
CDR3: CASLGQGARYTEAFF
DNA: TGCGCCAGCCTGGGACAGGGGGCAAGGTACACTGAAGCTTTCTTT

J: TRBJ2-1
D: TRBD2
size: -
V: TRBV20-1
CDR3: CSARTSGRNDEQFF
DNA: TGCAGTGCACGGACTAGCGGGAGAAACGATGAGCAGTTCTTC

J: TRBJ1-1
D: TRBD1
size: many
V: TRBV29-1
CDR3: CSVATGTVDTEAFF
DNA: TGCAGCGTTGCGACCGGGACAGTGGACACTGAAGCTTTCTTT

J: TRBJ2-1
D: TRBD2
size: many
V: TRBV4-1
CDR3: CASSQVVTSAVYNEQFF
DNA: TGCGCCAGCAGCCAAGTGGTTACTAGCGCTGTTTACAATGAGCAGTTCTTC

J: TRBJ2-2
D: TRBD1
size: -
V: TRBV24-1
CDR3: CATRRQGNTGELFF
DNA: TGTGCCACCAGAAGACAGGGAAACACCGGGGAGCTGTTTTTT

J: TRBJ2-3
D: TRBD2
size: many
V: TRBV28
CDR3: CASSFPTSGSADTQYF
DNA: TGTGCCAGCAGTTTCCCGACTAGCGGGAGTGCAGATACGCAGTATTTT

J: TRBJ2-7
D: TRBD1
size: few
V: TRBV5-1
CDR3: CASSLDTSGGREQYF
DNA: TGCGCCAGCAGCTTGGACACCTCAGGGGGTCGGGAGCAGTACTTC

J: TRBJ1-1
D: TRBD1
size: few
V: TRBV27
CDR3: CASRGQGGTEAFF
DNA: TGTGCCAGCAGGGGACAGGGAGGCACTGAAGCTTTCTTT

J: TRBJ2-7
D: -
size: many
V: TRBV7-7
CDR3: CASSYRRGSPHPDYEQYF
DNA: TGTGCCAGCAGTTATAGACGGGGGTCACCTCACCCCGACTACGAGCAGTACTTC

J: TRBJ1-2
D: TRBD1
size: -
V: TRBV11-3
CDR3: CASSLYLPSGQGFFLDYGYTF
DNA: TGTGCCAGCAGCTTATACCTTCCGTCGGGACAGGGGTTTTTTCTTGACTATGGCTACACCTTC

J: TRBJ1-1
D: -
size: few
V: TRBV4-1
CDR3: CASSTAITLFTEAFF
DNA: TGCGCCAGCAGCACTGCTATCACCCTGTTCACTGAAGCTTTCTTT

J: TRBJ2-1
D: -
size: -
V: TRBV7-9
CDR3: CASSLGAGILFF
DNA: TGTGCCAGCAGCTTAGGGGCCGGTATTCTCTTCTTC